This T cell receptor beta chain was captured in a study of blood T cell repertoires in COVID-19. Repertoires were generated with immunoSEQ multiplex PCR, while TCRdb's copy carries only in-frame clones and drops some. The sample carries fewer than 20,000 clones, 91% recorded once. This sequence originates from a man in his fifties or sixties with active COVID-19. The sequencing input was peripheral blood.

Here the CDR3 reads CASRRQNSPLHF. The CDR3 DNA sequence: TGCGCCAGCCGCCGACAGAATTCACCCCTCCACTTT. The chain uses TRBV5-1 and TRBJ1-6; tentatively, D is TRBD1 (5 bases). Germline-derived CDR1 and CDR2 are SGHRS and YFSETQ. V lost 7 bases, J lost 7 bases, and 9 bases lay in between. This CDR3 is 12 amino acids long.